The 13 T cell receptor beta chains below all came from one sample that was sequenced in a study of ipilimumab plus nivolumab after autologous stem cell transplantation. Using immunoSEQ multiplex PCR, the repertoire was profiled, and TCRdb retains in-frame clones only, with some absent. The sample lists tens of thousands of clones; about 83% were seen once. Here the sequenced sample was PBMCs, taken in a trial of ipilimumab plus nivolumab as post-transplant consolidation. The receptors originated from a male donor with diffuse large B-cell lymphoma.

This clone was counted once. V and J are TRBV19 and TRBJ2-3; 11 nucleotides line up with TRBD2. Looked up from germline, CDR1 is LNHDA and CDR2 is SQIVND (reference sequence). Trimming cost V 5 bases and J 1 base; bases outside gene matches: 2. The CDR3 totals 15 residues. CDR3 nucleotide sequence: TGTGCCAGTAGTCCACTAGCGGGGGGCACAGATACGCAGTATTTT. Translated: CASSPLAGGTDTQYF.

The chain combines TRBV7-9 with TRBJ2-5; tentatively, D is TRBD2 (6 bases). The CDR3 covers 15 residues. Germline CDR1 SEHNR, CDR2 FQNEAQ (reference sequence). The ends were cut back, 5 bases at V and 1 base at J, with 14 bases in the middle. CDR3 bases: TGTGCCAGCAGCGACGCGGGGACGGGCCAAGAGACCCAGTACTTC. This gives the protein CASSDAGTGQETQYF.

The chain links TRBV9 to TRBJ2-2; possibly TRBD1 for D (5 bases). The CDR3 has 15 residues. V was trimmed by 0 bases and J by 7 bases, leaving 13 bases between them. CDR1 SGDLS and CDR2 YYNGEE come from the germline V gene. The CDR3 DNA is TGTGCCAGCAGCGTAGAGGGGCTTGATGGCGGGGAGCTGTTTTTT. This encodes CASSVEGLDGGELFF.

The chain recombines TRBV4-1 with TRBJ2-5; D is possibly TRBD2 (5 bases). Trimming shortened V by 1 base and J by 5 bases, and 11 bases separated the two germline ends. The germline gives CDR1 MGHRA, CDR2 YSYEKL. The CDR3 runs 14 residues. This chain's CDR3 is CASSQGPAGETQYF. The CDR3 DNA sequence: TGCGCCAGCAGCCAAGGGCCGGCGGGCGAGACCCAGTACTTC.

The chain links TRBV19 to TRBJ2-3; a possible D gene is TRBD1 (6 bases). The V gene's germline CDR1 is LNHDA and CDR2 SQIVND (reference sequence). The CDR3 loop spans 14 amino acids. The germline V and J ends were trimmed by 3 bases and 2 bases, with 9 bases remaining between them. In DNA form, the CDR3 reads TGTGCCAGTAGTATGGACAGAATCACAGATACGCAGTATTTT. It translates to CASSMDRITDTQYF. The full variable domain, its missing parts supplied by reference TRBV19 and TRBJ2-3, is DGGITQSPKYLFRKEGQNVTLSCEQNLNHDAMYWYRQDPGQGLRLIYYSQIVNDFQKGDIAEGYSVSREKKESFPLTVTSAQKNPTAFYLCASSMDRITDTQYFGPGTRLTVL.

The chain carries TRBV5-6 and TRBJ1-6, with 7 bases that match TRBD1. The V segment lost 2 bases and the J segment 10 bases; nucleotides outside the gene matches: 9. The CDR3 consists of 15 residues. Germline CDR1 is SGHDT and CDR2 is YYEEEE. The DNA of the CDR3 is TGTGCCAGCAGCTTAAGACAGGGATCGGTCTCACCCCTCCACTTT. It specifies CASSLRQGSVSPLHF.

J is TRBJ1-3 and V is TRBV19; 8 bases are shared with TRBD1. Unmatched junction bases numbered 2, after V lost 6 bases and J lost 4 bases. The V gene's germline CDR1 is LNHDA and CDR2 SQIVND (reference sequence). The CDR3 runs to 13 residues. The CDR3 coding sequence is TGTGCCAGTAGCGGACAGGGAGGAAACACCATATATTTT. This codes for CASSGQGGNTIYF.

CDR3 nucleotides: TGCGCCAGCAGCCAGAAGCGAGCGGGGGGGCCAAATACGCAGTATTTT. Translation: CASSQKRAGGPNTQYF. This chain uses TRBV4-3 with TRBJ2-3; TRBD2 aligns across 10 bases. V shed 3 bases and J 7 bases; nucleotides not matched to a gene: 10. The CDR3 extends over 16 amino acids. Germline assignment: CDR1 LGHNA and CDR2 YSLEER.

The chain joins TRBV11-2 to TRBJ2-3; no clear D. Trimming left V 2 bases short and J 3 bases short, with 9 bases between. This CDR3 comprises 14 residues. CDR1 is SGHAT and CDR2 is FQNNGV in the germline V gene. This CDR3 is CASSLSIETDTQYF. CDR3 nucleotides: TGTGCCAGCAGCTTATCGATAGAAACAGATACGCAGTATTTT.

The CDR3, as DNA: TGTGCCAGTAGTTCGCATAGCGGGGCCGGCACAGATACGCAGTATTTT. Residues: CASSSHSGAGTDTQYF. The chain is built from TRBV19 and TRBJ2-3; 8 positions agree with TRBD2. CDR1 and CDR2 (germline): LNHDA, SQIVND (reference sequence). Trimming at V came to 5 bases and at J to 1 base, leaving 8 bases not matched to a gene. The CDR3 runs 16 residues.

CDR3 region: CASSLGASGTDTQYF. CDR3 coding DNA: TGTGCCAGCAGCTTGGGGGCTAGCGGCACAGATACGCAGTATTTT. The chain uses TRBV5-4 and TRBJ2-3, with D perhaps matching TRBD2 (6 bases). CDR1 is SGHNT, CDR2 YYREEE, per germline (reference sequence). The CDR3 runs to 15 residues. V was clipped by 0 bases and J by 1 base, with 9 bases between them. Based on the CDR3 plus reference TRBV5-4 and TRBJ2-3, the full variable domain is ETGVTQSPTHLIKTRGQQVTLRCSSQSGHNTVSWYQQALGQGPQFIFQYYREEENGRGNFPPRFSGLQFPNYSSELNVNALELDDSALYLCASSLGASGTDTQYFGPGTRLTVL.

The chain is built from TRBV7-2 and TRBJ2-3; D unclear. Trimming shortened V by 4 bases and J by 7 bases, and 9 bases separated the two germline ends. Germline lookup yields CDR1 SGHTA and CDR2 FQGNSA. The length of the CDR3 is 12 residues. CDR3 DNA sequence: TGTGCCAGCAGCTCCGAGGATTATACGCAGTATTTT. Protein: CASSSEDYTQYF. The full variable domain, its missing parts supplied by reference TRBV7-2 and TRBJ2-3, is GAGVSQSPSNKVTEKGKDVELRCDPISGHTALYWYRQSLGQGLEFLIYFQGNSAPDKSGLPSDRFSAERTGGSVSTLTIQRTQQEDSAVYLCASSSEDYTQYFGPGTRLTVL.

The genes are TRBV7-9 and TRBJ2-5, with D unclear. The germline gives CDR1 SEHNR, CDR2 FQNEAQ (reference sequence). The CDR3 spans 11 residues. V shed 3 bases and J shed 1 base, with 0 bases lying between them. CDR3 residues: CASSFQETQYF. The CDR3 DNA sequence: TGTGCCAGCAGCTTCCAAGAGACCCAGTACTTC.